The clone carrying this T cell receptor beta chain was seen more than once but under ten times. The antigen is unknown. This record belongs to a study of CD8 T cells in ankylosing spondylitis. The CDR3 extends over 13 amino acids. CDR1 is SGDLS, CDR2 YYNGEE, per germline. Trimming pared 3 bases from V and 3 bases from J, leaving 10 bases between. Study results and caveats: The study looked at matched synovial fluid samples from ankylosing spondylitis patients. Disease-linked clones were reported to be significantly enriched there.

One entry per CDR3 protein results from TCRdb running MiXCR on the 5' RACE reads. The table includes some 9,400 distinct CDR3 sequences, roughly 6% detected once. The clonotype originates from a female donor with ankylosing spondylitis or in good health (not recorded which). Sequencing was carried out using blood, either unsorted or a sorted T cell fraction (not recorded which). The chain couples TRBV9 to TRBJ2-7; maybe TRBD1 (5 bases). The CDR3 spells CASSEDMNYEQYF. In DNA form, the CDR3 reads TGTGCCAGCAGCGAGGACATGAACTACGAGCAGTACTTC.